What follows describes a single T cell receptor (beta chain). Germline values: CDR1 KGHDR, CDR2 SFDVKD. The CDR3 loop spans 13 amino acids. The V end lost 3 bases, the J end lost 11 bases, and 15 bases lay between the germline ends. The repertoire was sequenced with immunoSEQ multiplex PCR; TCRdb's copy has only in-frame clones and lacks some. The sample comprises some 150,000 clones, roughly 95% of which are singletons, and over 0.9% rests with the top ten. The source of the sample is a study of control samples from healthy donors and cancer patients. This receptor was identified in a woman aged 30 to 39 in good health. This sequence joins TRBV24-1 and TRBJ1-1; weak D call: TRBD1 (5 bases). Sequenced input: blood. The CDR3 region has the DNA TGTGCCACCAGTGATCCCGGGACGGGGCACGCTTTCTTT. The encoded protein is CATSDPGTGHAFF.